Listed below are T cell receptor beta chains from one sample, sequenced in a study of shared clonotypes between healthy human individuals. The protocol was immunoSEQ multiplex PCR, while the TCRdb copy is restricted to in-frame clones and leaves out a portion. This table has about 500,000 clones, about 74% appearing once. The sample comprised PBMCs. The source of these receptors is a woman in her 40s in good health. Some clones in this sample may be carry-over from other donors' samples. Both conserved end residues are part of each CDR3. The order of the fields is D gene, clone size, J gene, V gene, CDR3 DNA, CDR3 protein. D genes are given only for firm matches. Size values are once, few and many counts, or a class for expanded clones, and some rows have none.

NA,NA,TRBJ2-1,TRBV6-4,TGTGCCAGCAGTGAAAGGGACGGGTCCTACAATGAGCAGTTCTTC,CASSERDGSYNEQFF
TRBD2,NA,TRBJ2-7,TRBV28,TGTGCCAGCCTTGGGGGCGGGAGGGCCGGAGAGCAGTACTTC,CASLGGGRAGEQYF
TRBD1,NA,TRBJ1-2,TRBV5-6,TGTGCCAGCAGCAAGGACAGGGGGCTTAATGGCTACACCTTC,CASSKDRGLNGYTF
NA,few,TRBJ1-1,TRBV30,TGTGCCTGGAGTGTTGGGAGGAACACTGAAGCTCTCTTT,CAWSVGRNTEALF
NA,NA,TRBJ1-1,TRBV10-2,TGCGCCAGCAGTGACCCGGGGGGGGACCGGCGGACTGAAGCTTTCTTT,CASSDPGGDRRTEAFF
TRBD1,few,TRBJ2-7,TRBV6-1,TGTGCCAGCAGTAGACAGGGAGAGGAGCAGTACTTC,CASSRQGEEQYF
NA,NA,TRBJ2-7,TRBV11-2,TGTGCCAGCAGCTTACTTTTCGGGGGACACTACGAGCAGTACTTC,CASSLLFGGHYEQYF
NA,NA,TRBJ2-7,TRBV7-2,TGTGCCAGCAGCCAAACACTAGGGTCGCCCTACGAGCAGTACTTC,CASSQTLGSPYEQYF
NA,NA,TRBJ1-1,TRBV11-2,TGTGCCAGCAGCTTGCAAGAGGGCGGCACTGAAGCTTTCTTT,CASSLQEGGTEAFF
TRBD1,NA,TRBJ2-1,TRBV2,TGTGCCAGCAGTGAAAGCGGGACAGGGCCCTACAATGAGCAGTTCTTC,CASSESGTGPYNEQFF
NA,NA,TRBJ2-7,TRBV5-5,TGTGCCAGCAGCTGGATTTCTTCCTACGAGCAGTACTTC,CASSWISSYEQYF
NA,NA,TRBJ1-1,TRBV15,TGTGCCACCAGCAGAGGGATGACTGAAGCTTTCTTT,CATSRGMTEAFF
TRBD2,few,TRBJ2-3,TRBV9,TGTGCCAGCAGCGTAGGAGCTAGCGGGAGCTCAGATACGCAGTATTTT,CASSVGASGSSDTQYF
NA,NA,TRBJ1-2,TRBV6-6,TGTGCCAGCAGTTACGCACAGGTTTCGCCTAACTATGGCTACACCTTC,CASSYAQVSPNYGYTF
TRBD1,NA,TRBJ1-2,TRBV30,TGTGCTCACACCGGGACAGGGGGCCCCTATGGCTACACCTTC,CAHTGTGGPYGYTF
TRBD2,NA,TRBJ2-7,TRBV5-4,TGTGCCAGCAGCTTGGATGGCGGGAGGGCCGGCTACGAGCAGTACTTC,CASSLDGGRAGYEQYF
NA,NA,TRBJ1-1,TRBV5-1,TGCGCCAGCAGCTTGTCGGGAGGAACTGAAGCTTTCTTT,CASSLSGGTEAFF